A selection of T cell receptor beta chains follows, all from one sample in a study of blood T cell repertoires in COVID-19. Clones were sequenced by immunoSEQ multiplex PCR, and TCRdb holds only the in-frame ones, with some missing. The sample carries over 50,000 clones, about 85% recorded once. Sequencing input: peripheral blood. These receptors all come from a human donor in a cohort sampled during active COVID-19. CDR3s include the opening cysteine and the closing phenylalanine or tryptophan. D genes are given only for firm matches. Only some rows state a clone size, as once, few, many or a class for expanded clones.

v_call: TRBV27; j_call: TRBJ2-2; clone_size: NA; d_call: TRBD1; cdr3_aa: CASRRQGDTGELFF; cdr3_nt: TGTGCCAGCAGGAGACAGGGAGACACCGGGGAGCTGTTTTTT
v_call: TRBV28; j_call: TRBJ2-1; clone_size: NA; d_call: TRBD2; cdr3_aa: CASSLTSGRGNEQFF; cdr3_nt: TGTGCCAGCAGTTTAACCAGCGGGAGAGGGAATGAGCAGTTCTTC
v_call: TRBV28; j_call: TRBJ2-4; clone_size: NA; d_call: NA; cdr3_aa: CASSPSSGGIAKNIQYF; cdr3_nt: TGTGCCAGCAGTCCAAGTTCGGGGGGCATTGCCAAAAACATTCAGTACTTC
v_call: TRBV7-2; j_call: TRBJ2-2; clone_size: NA; d_call: TRBD2; cdr3_aa: CASSPRRESTGELFF; cdr3_nt: TGTGCCAGCAGCCCAAGGCGGGAGAGCACCGGGGAGCTGTTTTTT
v_call: TRBV6-5; j_call: TRBJ2-2; clone_size: NA; d_call: TRBD2; cdr3_aa: CASSHGLAGDRELFF; cdr3_nt: TGTGCCAGCAGCCACGGGCTAGCGGGAGACAGGGAGCTGTTTTTT
v_call: TRBV19; j_call: TRBJ2-1; clone_size: once; d_call: NA; cdr3_aa: CASSIGGQNNEQFF; cdr3_nt: TGTGCCAGTAGTATCGGAGGACAGAACAATGAGCAGTTCTTC
v_call: TRBV5-1; j_call: TRBJ1-1; clone_size: NA; d_call: NA; cdr3_aa: CASSPGTGRKGGTEAFF; cdr3_nt: TGCGCCAGCAGCCCCGGGACCGGGAGGAAGGGGGGAACTGAAGCTTTCTTT
v_call: TRBV5-1; j_call: TRBJ2-1; clone_size: NA; d_call: TRBD1; cdr3_aa: CASSVRAQGAALNEQFF; cdr3_nt: TGCGCCAGCAGCGTGCGAGCACAGGGGGCTGCCCTCAATGAGCAGTTCTTC
v_call: TRBV24-1; j_call: TRBJ1-5; clone_size: few; d_call: NA; cdr3_aa: CATSDSRGYSNQPQHF; cdr3_nt: TGTGCCACCAGTGATAGCAGGGGTTATAGCAATCAGCCCCAGCATTTT
v_call: TRBV5-1; j_call: TRBJ1-6; clone_size: NA; d_call: NA; cdr3_aa: CASSLQPGGSNSPLHF; cdr3_nt: TGCGCCAGCAGCTTGCAACCGGGAGGATCGAATTCACCCCTCCACTTT
v_call: TRBV3-1/TRBV3-2; j_call: TRBJ1-3; clone_size: NA; d_call: NA; cdr3_aa: CASSQEGGRTIYF; cdr3_nt: TGTGCCAGCAGCCAAGAGGGGGGGAGGACCATATATTTT
v_call: TRBV6-1; j_call: TRBJ2-5; clone_size: NA; d_call: NA; cdr3_aa: CASSERGSQETQYF; cdr3_nt: TGTGCCAGCAGTGAAAGGGGGTCCCAAGAGACCCAGTACTTC
v_call: TRBV9; j_call: TRBJ2-5; clone_size: NA; d_call: NA; cdr3_aa: CASSGQTGPGETQYF; cdr3_nt: TGTGCCAGCAGTGGACAGACTGGTCCAGGGGAGACCCAGTACTTC
v_call: TRBV7-6; j_call: TRBJ2-2; clone_size: NA; d_call: TRBD2; cdr3_aa: CASSLETSGSLTGELFF; cdr3_nt: TGTGCCAGCAGCTTAGAGACTAGCGGGAGTCTCACCGGGGAGCTGTTTTTT
v_call: TRBV28; j_call: TRBJ2-7; clone_size: NA; d_call: NA; cdr3_aa: CASRSSTGNYEQYF; cdr3_nt: TGTGCCAGCAGATCATCCACAGGGAACTACGAGCAGTACTTC
v_call: TRBV18; j_call: TRBJ2-7; clone_size: NA; d_call: TRBD2; cdr3_aa: CASSPTPSGSLYEQYF; cdr3_nt: TGTGCCAGCTCACCCACCCCAAGCGGGAGCCTCTACGAGCAGTACTTC
v_call: TRBV20-1; j_call: TRBJ1-2; clone_size: NA; d_call: NA; cdr3_aa: CSAATGFGYTF; cdr3_nt: TGCAGTGCTGCGACGGGTTTCGGCTACACCTTC
v_call: TRBV19; j_call: TRBJ2-7; clone_size: NA; d_call: TRBD2; cdr3_aa: CASSLAGTTYEQYF; cdr3_nt: TGTGCCAGTAGCCTAGCGGGAACGACCTACGAGCAGTACTTC
v_call: TRBV4-2; j_call: TRBJ1-2; clone_size: once; d_call: NA; cdr3_aa: CASSQDPGQTNYGYTF; cdr3_nt: TGTGCCAGCAGCCAAGATCCGGGACAAACTAACTATGGCTACACCTTC
v_call: TRBV19; j_call: TRBJ1-5; clone_size: NA; d_call: TRBD1; cdr3_aa: CASSGQGATSNSNQPQHF; cdr3_nt: TGTGCCAGTAGCGGACAGGGGGCAACATCCAATAGCAATCAGCCCCAGCATTTT
v_call: TRBV5-1; j_call: TRBJ2-7; clone_size: NA; d_call: NA; cdr3_aa: CASSLGLLAEQYF; cdr3_nt: TGCGCCAGCAGCTTGGGGCTTTTGGCCGAGCAGTACTTC
v_call: TRBV30; j_call: TRBJ2-7; clone_size: NA; d_call: NA; cdr3_aa: CAWKPFPGTLPYEQYF; cdr3_nt: TGTGCCTGGAAACCTTTTCCCGGGACTCTGCCCTACGAGCAGTACTTC
v_call: TRBV29-1; j_call: TRBJ2-3; clone_size: NA; d_call: TRBD2; cdr3_aa: CSVEEASLAGYLIADTQYF; cdr3_nt: TGCAGCGTTGAAGAGGCCTCACTAGCGGGATACCTTATCGCAGATACGCAGTATTTT
v_call: TRBV11-2; j_call: TRBJ2-5; clone_size: NA; d_call: NA; cdr3_aa: CASRLMATGETQYF; cdr3_nt: TGTGCCAGCAGATTAATGGCGACAGGAGAGACCCAGTACTTC
v_call: TRBV2; j_call: TRBJ2-3; clone_size: NA; d_call: TRBD1; cdr3_aa: CASRGERQGNTQYF; cdr3_nt: TGTGCCAGCAGGGGGGAGAGACAGGGGAATACGCAGTATTTT
v_call: TRBV28; j_call: TRBJ2-3; clone_size: NA; d_call: TRBD2; cdr3_aa: CASSGGSGRADTQYF; cdr3_nt: TGTGCCAGCAGCGGGGGAAGCGGGAGGGCAGATACGCAGTATTTT
v_call: TRBV4-3; j_call: TRBJ1-2; clone_size: NA; d_call: TRBD1; cdr3_aa: CASSQDSAQGVGYGYTF; cdr3_nt: TGCGCCAGCAGCCAAGATTCTGCACAGGGGGTTGGCTATGGCTACACCTTC
v_call: TRBV29-1; j_call: TRBJ2-1; clone_size: NA; d_call: TRBD2; cdr3_aa: CSVGEGLAGINEQFF; cdr3_nt: TGCAGCGTTGGTGAGGGACTAGCGGGGATCAATGAGCAGTTCTTC
v_call: TRBV27; j_call: TRBJ1-6; clone_size: NA; d_call: TRBD1; cdr3_aa: CASSSATGGNSPLHF; cdr3_nt: TGTGCCAGCAGTTCCGCCACAGGGGGCAATTCACCCCTCCACTTT
v_call: TRBV18; j_call: TRBJ2-4; clone_size: NA; d_call: TRBD1; cdr3_aa: CASSLRTGVPKNIQYF; cdr3_nt: TGTGCCAGCTCACTCAGGACAGGGGTGCCCAAAAACATTCAGTACTTC
v_call: TRBV6-2/TRBV6-3; j_call: TRBJ2-3; clone_size: NA; d_call: TRBD2; cdr3_aa: CASSWLRGGAGADTQYF; cdr3_nt: TGTGCCAGCAGTTGGCTTCGGGGGGGCGCCGGTGCAGATACGCAGTATTTT
v_call: TRBV6-5; j_call: TRBJ2-4; clone_size: few; d_call: NA; cdr3_aa: CASSYSRAKNIQYF; cdr3_nt: TGTGCCAGCAGTTATTCGAGAGCCAAAAACATTCAGTACTTC
v_call: TRBV28; j_call: TRBJ2-2; clone_size: NA; d_call: TRBD2; cdr3_aa: CASSLMASGGVRGTGELFF; cdr3_nt: TGTGCCAGCAGTTTAATGGCTAGCGGGGGAGTCAGGGGCACCGGGGAGCTGTTTTTT
v_call: TRBV5-1; j_call: TRBJ1-2; clone_size: NA; d_call: TRBD1; cdr3_aa: CASKTGQGLQGYTF; cdr3_nt: TGCGCCAGCAAGACAGGACAGGGGCTGCAAGGCTACACCTTC
v_call: TRBV15; j_call: TRBJ2-7; clone_size: once; d_call: TRBD2; cdr3_aa: CATSIGGLAEQYF; cdr3_nt: TGTGCCACCAGCATTGGTGGACTAGCCGAGCAGTACTTC
v_call: TRBV2; j_call: TRBJ2-1; clone_size: many; d_call: TRBD2; cdr3_aa: CASSDPTSASSYNEQFF; cdr3_nt: TGTGCCAGCAGTGACCCGACTAGCGCCAGCTCCTACAATGAGCAGTTCTTC
v_call: TRBV10-3; j_call: TRBJ1-5; clone_size: NA; d_call: TRBD1; cdr3_aa: CAISERQGVGNQPQHF; cdr3_nt: TGTGCCATCAGTGAGCGACAGGGGGTTGGCAATCAGCCCCAGCATTTT
v_call: TRBV2; j_call: TRBJ1-2; clone_size: few; d_call: TRBD1; cdr3_aa: CASSERGQTYGYTF; cdr3_nt: TGTGCCAGCAGTGAAAGGGGACAGACCTATGGCTACACCTTC
v_call: TRBV11-2; j_call: TRBJ2-1; clone_size: NA; d_call: TRBD2; cdr3_aa: CASRPGTSSYNEQFF; cdr3_nt: TGTGCCAGCAGGCCCGGGACTAGCTCCTACAATGAGCAGTTCTTC
v_call: TRBV15; j_call: TRBJ1-1; clone_size: NA; d_call: TRBD1; cdr3_aa: CATSRDNRGGNTEAFF; cdr3_nt: TGTGCCACCAGCAGAGATAACAGGGGGGGGAACACTGAAGCTTTCTTT
v_call: TRBV5-6; j_call: TRBJ2-7; clone_size: NA; d_call: TRBD2; cdr3_aa: CASSTPGLDSYEQYF; cdr3_nt: TGTGCCAGCAGCACCCCGGGACTAGATTCCTACGAGCAGTACTTC
v_call: TRBV28; j_call: TRBJ2-1; clone_size: NA; d_call: TRBD1; cdr3_aa: CASSSSGTGTNEQFF; cdr3_nt: TGTGCCAGCAGTTCGTCCGGGACAGGGACCAATGAGCAGTTCTTC